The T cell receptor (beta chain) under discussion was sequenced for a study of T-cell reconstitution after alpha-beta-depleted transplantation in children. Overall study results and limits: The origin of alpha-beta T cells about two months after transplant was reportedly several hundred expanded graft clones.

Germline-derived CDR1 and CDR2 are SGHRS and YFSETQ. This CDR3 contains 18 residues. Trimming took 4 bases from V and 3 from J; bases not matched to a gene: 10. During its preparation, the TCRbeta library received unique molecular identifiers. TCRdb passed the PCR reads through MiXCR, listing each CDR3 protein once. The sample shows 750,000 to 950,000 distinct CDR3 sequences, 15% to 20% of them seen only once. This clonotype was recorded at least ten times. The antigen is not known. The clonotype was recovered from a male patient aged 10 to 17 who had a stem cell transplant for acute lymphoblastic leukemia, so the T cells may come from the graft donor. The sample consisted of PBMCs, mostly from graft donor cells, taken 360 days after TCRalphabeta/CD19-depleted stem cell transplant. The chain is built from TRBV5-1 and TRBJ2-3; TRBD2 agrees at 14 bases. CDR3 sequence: CASSLGTSGSPWTDTQYF. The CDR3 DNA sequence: TGCGCCAGCAGCCTCGGGACTAGCGGGAGTCCCTGGACAGATACGCAGTATTTT.